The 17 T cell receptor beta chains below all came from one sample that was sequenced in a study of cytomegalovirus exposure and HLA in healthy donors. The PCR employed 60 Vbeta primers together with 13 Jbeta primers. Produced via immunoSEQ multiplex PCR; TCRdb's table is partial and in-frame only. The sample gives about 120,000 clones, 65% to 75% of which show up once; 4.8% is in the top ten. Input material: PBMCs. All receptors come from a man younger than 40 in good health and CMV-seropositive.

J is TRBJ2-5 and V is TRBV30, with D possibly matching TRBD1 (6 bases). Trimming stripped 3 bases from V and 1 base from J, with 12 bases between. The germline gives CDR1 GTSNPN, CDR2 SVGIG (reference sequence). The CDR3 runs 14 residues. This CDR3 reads CAWRQTGLQETQYF. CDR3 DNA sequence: TGTGCCTGGAGGCAGACAGGCCTCCAAGAGACCCAGTACTTC.

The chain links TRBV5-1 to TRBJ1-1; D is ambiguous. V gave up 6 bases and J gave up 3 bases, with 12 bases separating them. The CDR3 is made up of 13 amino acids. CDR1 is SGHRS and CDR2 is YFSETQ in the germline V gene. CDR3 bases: TGCGCCAGCACCCAGAACAGAGACACTGAAGCTTTCTTT. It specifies CASTQNRDTEAFF.

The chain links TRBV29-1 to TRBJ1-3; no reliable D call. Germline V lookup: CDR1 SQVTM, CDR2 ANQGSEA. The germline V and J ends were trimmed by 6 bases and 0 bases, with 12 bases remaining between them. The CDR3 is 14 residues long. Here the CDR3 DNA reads TGCAGCGTCGTACTTGGGAGCTCTGGAAACACCATATATTTT. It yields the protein CSVVLGSSGNTIYF.

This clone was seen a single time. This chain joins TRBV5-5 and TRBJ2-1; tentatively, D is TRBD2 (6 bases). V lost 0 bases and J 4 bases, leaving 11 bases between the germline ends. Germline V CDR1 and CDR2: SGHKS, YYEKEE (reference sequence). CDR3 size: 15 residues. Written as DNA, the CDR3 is TGTGCCAGCAGCTTGGACGGGGGAAGTTACAATGAGCAGTTCTTC. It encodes CASSLDGGSYNEQFF.

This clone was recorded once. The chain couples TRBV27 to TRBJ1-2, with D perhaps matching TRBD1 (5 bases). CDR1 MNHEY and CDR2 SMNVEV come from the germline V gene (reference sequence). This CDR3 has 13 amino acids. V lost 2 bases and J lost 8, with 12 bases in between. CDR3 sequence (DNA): TGTGCCAGCAGTTTAACTCAGGGTGGGGGCTACACCTTC. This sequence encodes CASSLTQGGGYTF.

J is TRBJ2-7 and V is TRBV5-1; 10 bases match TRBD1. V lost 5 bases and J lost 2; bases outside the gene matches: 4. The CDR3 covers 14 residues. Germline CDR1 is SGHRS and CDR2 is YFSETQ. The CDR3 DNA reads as TGCGCCAGCAGAAGACAGGGGGCCCCCTACGAGCAGTACTTC. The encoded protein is CASRRQGAPYEQYF.

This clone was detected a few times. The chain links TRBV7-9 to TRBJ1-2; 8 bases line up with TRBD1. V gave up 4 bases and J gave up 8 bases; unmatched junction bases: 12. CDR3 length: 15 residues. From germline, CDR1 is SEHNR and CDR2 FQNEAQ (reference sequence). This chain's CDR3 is CASSSDRGPRQGYTF. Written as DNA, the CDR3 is TGTGCCAGCAGCTCCGACAGGGGCCCCCGGCAGGGCTACACCTTC.

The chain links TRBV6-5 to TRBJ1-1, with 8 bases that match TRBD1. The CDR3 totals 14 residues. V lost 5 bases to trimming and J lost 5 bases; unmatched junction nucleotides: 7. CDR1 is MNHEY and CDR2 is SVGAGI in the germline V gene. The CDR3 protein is CASSRQGMVTEAFF. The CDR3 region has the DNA TGTGCCAGCAGTCGACAGGGGATGGTAACTGAAGCTTTCTTT.

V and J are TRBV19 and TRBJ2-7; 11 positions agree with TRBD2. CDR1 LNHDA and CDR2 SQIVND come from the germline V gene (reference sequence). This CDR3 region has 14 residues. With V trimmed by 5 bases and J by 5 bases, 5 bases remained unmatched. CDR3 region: CASSLTSGAHEQYF. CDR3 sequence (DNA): TGTGCCAGTAGTCTGACTAGCGGGGCCCACGAGCAGTACTTC.

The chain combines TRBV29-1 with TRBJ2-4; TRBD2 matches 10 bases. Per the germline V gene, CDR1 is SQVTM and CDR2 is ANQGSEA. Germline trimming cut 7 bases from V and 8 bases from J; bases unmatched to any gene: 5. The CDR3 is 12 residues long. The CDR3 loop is CSGSGGADIQYF. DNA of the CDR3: TGCAGCGGAAGCGGGGGGGCGGACATTCAGTACTTC.

This CDR3 is CASSRTGTQGTDTQYF. In DNA form, the CDR3 reads TGTGCCAGCAGTCGGACAGGAACCCAGGGAACAGATACGCAGTATTTT. The chain is built from TRBV5-4 and TRBJ2-3; 7 bases are a match to TRBD1. The V gene end was trimmed by 5 bases and the J gene end by 3 bases; junction bases not matched to a gene: 12. Germline V lookup: CDR1 SGHNT, CDR2 YYREEE (reference sequence). There are 16 residues in the CDR3.

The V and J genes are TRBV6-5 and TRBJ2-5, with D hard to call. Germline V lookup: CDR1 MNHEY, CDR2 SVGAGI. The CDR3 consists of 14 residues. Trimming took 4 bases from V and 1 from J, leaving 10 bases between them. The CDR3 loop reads CASSSPRLQETQYF. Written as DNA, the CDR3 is TGTGCCAGCAGTTCCCCCAGACTCCAAGAGACCCAGTACTTC.

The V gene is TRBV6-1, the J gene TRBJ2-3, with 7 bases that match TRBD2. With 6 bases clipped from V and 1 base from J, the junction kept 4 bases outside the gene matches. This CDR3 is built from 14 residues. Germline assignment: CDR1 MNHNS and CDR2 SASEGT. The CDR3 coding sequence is TGTGCCAGCAGAACAAGCGGGGGCACAGATACGCAGTATTTT. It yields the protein CASRTSGGTDTQYF.

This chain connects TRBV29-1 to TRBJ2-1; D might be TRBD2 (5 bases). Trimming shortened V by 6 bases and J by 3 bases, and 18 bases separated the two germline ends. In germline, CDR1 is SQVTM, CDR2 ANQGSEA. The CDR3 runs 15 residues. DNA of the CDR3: TGCAGCGTGGCCGAAGCGACGGGAAACTACAATGAGCAGTTCTTC. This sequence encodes CSVAEATGNYNEQFF.

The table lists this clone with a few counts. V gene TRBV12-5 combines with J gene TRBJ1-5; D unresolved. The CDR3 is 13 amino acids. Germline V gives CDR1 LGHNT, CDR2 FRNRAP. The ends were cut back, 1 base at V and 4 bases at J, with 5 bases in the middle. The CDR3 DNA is TGTGCTAGTGGTTTGGAACAGAATCAGCCCCAGCATTTT. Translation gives CASGLEQNQPQHF.

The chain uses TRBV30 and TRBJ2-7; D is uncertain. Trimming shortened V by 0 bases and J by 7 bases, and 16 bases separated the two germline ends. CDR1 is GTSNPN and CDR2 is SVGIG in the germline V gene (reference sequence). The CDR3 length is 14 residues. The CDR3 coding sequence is TGTGCCTGGAGTGTAGACTTCGGCGGCTTGGAGCAGTACTTC. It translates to CAWSVDFGGLEQYF.

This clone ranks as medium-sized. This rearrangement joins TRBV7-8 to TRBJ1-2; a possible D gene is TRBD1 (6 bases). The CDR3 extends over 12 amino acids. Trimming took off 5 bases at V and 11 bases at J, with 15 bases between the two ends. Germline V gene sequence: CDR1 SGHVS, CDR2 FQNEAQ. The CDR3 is CASSPGEMWYTF. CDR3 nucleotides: TGTGCCAGCAGCCCAGGGGAAATGTGGTACACCTTC.